This TCR beta chain was captured by sequencing in a study of early T cells in non-severe SARS-CoV-2 infection (dated by TCRdb to 2020 to 2022). In the study overall: Bulk RNA from unsorted whole blood was used for TCR sequencing, so alpha and beta chains could not be paired.

What the work shows at the level of the full study, not this receptor alone: Matching against VDJdb was skewed toward anti-spike CD8 responses, likely underestimated virus-specific expansions, and missed private and CD4 specificities.

Set within a cohort of healthcare workers in London, UK, this nested case-control study involved weekly PCR testing of nasopharyngeal swabs along with blood sampling. Healthcare workers were recruited during the week of the UK lockdown, between 23 and 31 March 2020, and followed weekly for up to about 15 weeks. Receptors were amplified or captured by 5' RACE. The reads were generated on a NextSeq 500. To correct for sequencing error and PCR bias, the TCR library protocol tagged individual cDNA molecules with unique molecular identifiers. TCR alpha and beta chains were both sequenced, and the abundances of alpha and beta sequences in each sample were closely correlated with each other. In the authors' own workflow: Decombinator V4 was used to annotate the V gene, J gene and CDR3 of the TCR sequences. TCRs were defined as expanded if a significant change between any two time points was detected under a Poisson model with p below 0.0001. Abundances of TCRs were expressed as counts per million after normalisation to the total number of TCRs sequenced in each sample. A search of VDJdb, accessed on 1 November 2021, was run for TCRs annotated to CMV, EBV and SARS-CoV-2, with TCRs annotated for multiple antigens excluded. TCRdb redid the processing of the public reads, applying fastp at Q25 and MiXCR, and retained in-frame beta chains. Every entry covers one CDR3 protein and lists the most common genes and DNA from its rows. The V and J calls and clone size are TCRdb's, not the authors'. In this sample the table shows approximately 31,000 distinct CDR3 sequences, 5.7% of which occur a single time. The ten most abundant clones make up approximately 5% of the sample.

With respect to this clonotype: Its antigen remains undetermined. Per-nucleotide qualities are absent, and no much larger clonotype sits a single base away.

Sequenced sample: whole blood. This clonotype was sampled from an adult who was a healthcare worker with PCR-confirmed SARS-CoV-2 infection or an uninfected control (not recorded which).

The encoded CDR3 is CASSYPTGIDGYTF. The nucleotide sequence is TGTGCCAGCAGTTACCCCACAGGGATCGATGGCTACACCTTC. The chain employs TRBV6-6 and TRBJ1-2; the best D guess is TRBD1, with 6 bases matching. From the cysteine through the phenylalanine, the CDR3 covers 14 amino acids. The retained sequence is limited to the CDR3, 42 bases, with the frame set at the first base. The junction carries 13 bases between V and J, which are trimmed by 2 bases and 6 bases respectively. The germline V gene (reference sequence) sets CDR1 to MNHNY and CDR2 to SVGAGI.